The table lists the clone carrying this T cell receptor (beta chain) with a few counts. Its antigen remains unidentified. These data come from a study of human T cells and chemical hapten exposure. General study results and limits: With regard to DPC sensitization, TCRs above 1 in 1000 frequency did not change.

TCRdb called the RACE reads again in MiXCR, with one record for every CDR3 protein. The data contain about 130,000 distinct CDR3 sequences, roughly 9.5% of them seen just once; the ten biggest clones take up roughly 1.8%. Germline values: CDR1 MNHEY, CDR2 SMNVEV (reference sequence). CDR3 length equals 14 residues. The V and J ends lost 3 bases and 6 bases respectively, with 14 bases between them. Sample time point: healthy volunteer bleed at 2 weeks. Unfractionated whole blood yielded total RNA. The sample taken for sequencing was whole blood. This sequence was found in a male donor in good health. Some clones in this sample may be carry-over from other donors' samples. This sequence joins TRBV27 and TRBJ2-5; perhaps D is TRBD1 or TRBD2 (5 bases each). The CDR3: CASSLGLAEKTQYF. The CDR3 DNA reads TGTGCCAGCAGTTTGGGGCTAGCTGAAAAGACCCAGTACTTC.